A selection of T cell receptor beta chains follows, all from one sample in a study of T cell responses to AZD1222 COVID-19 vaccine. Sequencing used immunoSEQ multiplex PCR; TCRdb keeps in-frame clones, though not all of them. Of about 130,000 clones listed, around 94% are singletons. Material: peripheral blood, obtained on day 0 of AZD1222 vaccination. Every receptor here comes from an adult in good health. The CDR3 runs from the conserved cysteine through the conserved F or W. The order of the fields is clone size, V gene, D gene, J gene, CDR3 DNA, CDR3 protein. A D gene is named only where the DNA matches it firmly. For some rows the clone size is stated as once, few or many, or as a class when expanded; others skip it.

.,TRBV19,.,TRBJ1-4,TGTGCCAGTAGTATGGATGGAGGGGCTAATGAAAAACTGTTTTTT,CASSMDGGANEKLFF
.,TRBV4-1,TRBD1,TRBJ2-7,TGCGCCAGCAGCCAAGAACATTGGGACAGCCCTTCCTACGAGCAGTACTTC,CASSQEHWDSPSYEQYF
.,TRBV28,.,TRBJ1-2,TGTGCCAGCAGTTCCCTGGGCGGACTTGGCTACACCTTC,CASSSLGGLGYTF
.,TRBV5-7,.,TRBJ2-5,TGTGCCAGCAGCTCCCGGCCGTGGGAGACCCAGTACTTC,CASSSRPWETQYF
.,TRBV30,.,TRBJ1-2,TGTGCCTGGAGTGTCGGTTCAGGCGGAAGGTATGGCTACACCTTC,CAWSVGSGGRYGYTF
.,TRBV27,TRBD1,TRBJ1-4,TGTGCCAGCAGAGACAGGGGGGTCGCAAAACTGTTTTTT,CASRDRGVAKLFF
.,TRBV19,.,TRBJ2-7,TGTGCCAGTAGCCCCCCGAGACTGCCTTCCTACGAGCAGTACTTC,CASSPPRLPSYEQYF
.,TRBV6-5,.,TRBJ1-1,TGTGCCAGCAGTATAGGGGTCCACACTGAAGCTTTCTTT,CASSIGVHTEAFF
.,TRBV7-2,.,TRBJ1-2,TGTGCCAGCAGCCACGGGGGGGAACGAGCTAACTATGGCTACACCTTC,CASSHGGERANYGYTF
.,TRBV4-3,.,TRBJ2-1,TGCGCCAGCAGCCAAGATATCCGGACGTCGGGTGAGCAGTTCTTC,CASSQDIRTSGEQFF
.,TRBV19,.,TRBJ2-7,TGTGCCAGTAGTCGGACTGTTACCTACGAGCAGTACTTC,CASSRTVTYEQYF
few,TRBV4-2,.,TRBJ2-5,TGTGCCAGCAGCCAAGATCGGGTTGGGGCCGTGACCCAGTACTTC,CASSQDRVGAVTQYF
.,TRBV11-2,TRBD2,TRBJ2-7,TGTGCCAGCAGCCCCCTCGGGCTAGCGGGAGGGGAGCAGTACTTC,CASSPLGLAGGEQYF
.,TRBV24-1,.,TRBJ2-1,TGTGCCACCATGGACTCCTACAATGAGCAGTTCTTC,CATMDSYNEQFF
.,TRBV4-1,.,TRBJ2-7,TGCGCCAGCAGCCAAGTCGGGGGCTCCTACGAGCAGTACTTC,CASSQVGGSYEQYF
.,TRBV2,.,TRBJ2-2,TGTGCCAGCAGGTACTTCGAGACCGGGGAGCTGTTTTTT,CASRYFETGELFF
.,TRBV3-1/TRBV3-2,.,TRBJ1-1,TGTGCCAGCAGCCTCCACACCACTCTGAACACTGAAGCTTTCTTT,CASSLHTTLNTEAFF
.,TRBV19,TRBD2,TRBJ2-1,TGTGCCAGCACCAACCGAGGCGGGAGGGCCTTCAATGAGCAGTTCTTC,CASTNRGGRAFNEQFF
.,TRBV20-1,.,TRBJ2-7,TGCAGTGCTAGTAGTAATCTGGGCACCTACGAGCAGTACTTC,CSASSNLGTYEQYF
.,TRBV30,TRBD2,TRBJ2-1,TGTGCCTGGAGAGGGCTAGCGGGAGCGGGTGAGCAGTTCTTC,CAWRGLAGAGEQFF
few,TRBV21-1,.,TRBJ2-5,TGTGCCAGCAGCACCCTAGGGACGGTCGACCAGTACTTC,CASSTLGTVDQYF
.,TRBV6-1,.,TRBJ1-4,TGTGCCAGCAGTGAACAGCATGCAACTAATGAAAAACTGTTTTTT,CASSEQHATNEKLFF
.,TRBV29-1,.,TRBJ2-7,TGCAGCGTTGTAGGTGCCCCGGACAGTGGTTACGAGCAGTACTTC,CSVVGAPDSGYEQYF
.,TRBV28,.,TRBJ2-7,TGTGCCAGCAGTGCATGGGGGAAGAACTCCTACGAGCAGTACTTC,CASSAWGKNSYEQYF
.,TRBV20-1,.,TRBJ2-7,TGCAGTGCTAGCTTCACCTACGAGCAGTACTTC,CSASFTYEQYF
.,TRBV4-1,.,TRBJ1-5,TGCGCCAGCAGCCAAGTGGCAGCCGAGGGGCCCCAGCATTTT,CASSQVAAEGPQHF
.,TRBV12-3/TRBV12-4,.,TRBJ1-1,TGTGCCAGCAGTTTTGATCTGAACACTGAAGCTTTCTTT,CASSFDLNTEAFF
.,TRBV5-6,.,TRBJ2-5,TGTGCCAGCAGCTATGACAGGCAAGAGACCCAGTACTTC,CASSYDRQETQYF
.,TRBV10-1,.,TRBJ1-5,TGCGCCAGCACCTCCTGGGGAGGGAGGTGTCAGCCCCAGCATTTT,CASTSWGGRCQPQHF
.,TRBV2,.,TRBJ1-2,TGTGCCAGCAGTGAGGACGGAATCTATGGCTACACCTTC,CASSEDGIYGYTF
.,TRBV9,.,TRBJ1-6,TGTGCCAGCAGCGTAGGACTTATCAATTCACCCCTCCACTTT,CASSVGLINSPLHF
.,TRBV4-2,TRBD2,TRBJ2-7,TGTGCCAGCAGCCTGGGACTAGCGGAATACTACGAGCAGTACTTC,CASSLGLAEYYEQYF
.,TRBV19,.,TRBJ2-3,TGTGCCAGTAGTATTGGCCAGGGAAGCACAGATACGCAGTATTTT,CASSIGQGSTDTQYF
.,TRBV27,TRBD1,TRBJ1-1,TGTGCCAGCAGTTTCACAGGGGTCACTGAAGCTTTCTTT,CASSFTGVTEAFF
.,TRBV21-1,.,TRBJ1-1,TGTGCCAGCAGCAAATCTTCGTGCACAGTGAACACTGAAGCTTTCTTT,CASSKSSCTVNTEAFF
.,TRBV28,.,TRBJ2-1,TGTGCCAGCAGTAGCGCCGGGACTGATTACAATGAGCAGTTCTTC,CASSSAGTDYNEQFF
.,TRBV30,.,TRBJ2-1,TGTGCCTGGAGTGTACTGGGGGCCGGGCAGTTCTTC,CAWSVLGAGQFF
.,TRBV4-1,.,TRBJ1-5,TGCGCCAGCAGCCAAGGGACAGACAATCAGCCCCAGCATTTT,CASSQGTDNQPQHF
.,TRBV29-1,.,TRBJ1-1,TGCAGCGTTGAAGATCGGTTGGCGAGGGGCTTCTTAGCTTTCTTT,CSVEDRLARGFLAFF
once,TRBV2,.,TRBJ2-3,TGTGCCAGCAGTGAAAGGCGGGTTAGCACAGATACGCAGTATTTT,CASSERRVSTDTQYF
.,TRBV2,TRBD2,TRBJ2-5,TGTGCCAGCAGTGAGGGGCCCCTAGCGGGCATTCAAGAGACCCAGTACTTC,CASSEGPLAGIQETQYF
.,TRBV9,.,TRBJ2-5,TGTGCCAGCAGCGACGGACCTCCCCAAGAGACCCAGTACTTC,CASSDGPPQETQYF
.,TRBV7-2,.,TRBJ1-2,TGTGCCAGCAGCGCCACAGGGTTAGCTGGCTATGGCTACACCTTC,CASSATGLAGYGYTF
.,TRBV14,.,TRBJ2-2,TGTGCCAGCAGCCAAGATTGGCGGGTGAACACCGGGGAGCTGTTTTTT,CASSQDWRVNTGELFF
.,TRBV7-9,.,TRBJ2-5,TGTGCCAGCAGCGCTGTGACAGGATCTCAAGAGACCCAGTACTTC,CASSAVTGSQETQYF
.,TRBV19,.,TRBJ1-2,TGTGCCAGTAGTAGGCGGGATTATGGCTACACCTTC,CASSRRDYGYTF
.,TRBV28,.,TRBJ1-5,TGTGCCAGCAGCTTCCTGATAGCGGACACTCAGCCCCAGCATTTT,CASSFLIADTQPQHF
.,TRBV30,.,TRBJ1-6,TGTGCCTGTACGGGGAGCTCCTATAATTCACCCCTCCACTTT,CACTGSSYNSPLHF
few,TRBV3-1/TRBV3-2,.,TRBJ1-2,TGTGCCAGCAGCCAGACTCGGCCCTTTATAGGGAGTGGCTACACCTTC,CASSQTRPFIGSGYTF
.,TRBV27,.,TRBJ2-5,TGTGCCAGCAGCGGGACCCAGTACTTC,CASSGTQYF
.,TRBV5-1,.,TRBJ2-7,TGCGCCAGCAGCTTGGACAGTCTCTCTTCCTACGAGCAGTACTTC,CASSLDSLSSYEQYF
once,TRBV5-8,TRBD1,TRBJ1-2,TGTGCCAGGCGGAGGGGGCAGGGCTATGGCTACACCTTC,CARRRGQGYGYTF